A single sample is the source of the 16 T cell receptor beta chains below, sequenced in a study of a mutant IDH1 vaccine in newly diagnosed glioma. The table came from immunoSEQ multiplex PCR; TCRdb's copy has only in-frame clones and leaves some out. The sample lists over 75,000 clones, over 75% occurring once. For these receptors, no antigen is known. As to time point: week 47, end of study. Doses comprised 300 ug of mutant IDH1 20-mer peptide each, plus topical imiquimod. Material: PBMCs, obtained from a glioma patient whose treatment included an IDH1 peptide vaccine. These receptors were taken from a man between 40 and 49 years old with glioma.

The chain joins TRBV30 to TRBJ2-2; TRBD2 matches 9 bases. CDR1 is GTSNPN and CDR2 is SVGIG in the germline V gene (reference sequence). V shed 0 bases and J 5 bases; nucleotides not matched to a gene: 7. The CDR3 has 16 residues. The CDR3 DNA follows: TGTGCCTGGAGTGTACGAGCGGGACTAGCAACCGGGGAGCTGTTTTTT. Translation gives CAWSVRAGLATGELFF.

This clone appeared a single time. The chain couples TRBV5-8 to TRBJ1-2; 12 bases fit TRBD1. From germline, CDR1 is SGHTS and CDR2 YDEGEE. There are 17 residues in the CDR3. J was trimmed by 5 bases and V by 0 bases; bases with no gene match: 8. This CDR3 reads CASSLGGQGARYYGYTF. CDR3 coding DNA: TGTGCCAGCAGCTTGGGGGGACAGGGGGCTCGGTATTATGGCTACACCTTC.

The chain links TRBV20-1 to TRBJ2-7; D is unresolved. Trimming removed 0 bases at V and 7 bases at J, with 7 bases between. Germline assignment: CDR1 DFQATT and CDR2 SNEGSKA (reference sequence). The CDR3 runs 11 residues. As DNA, the CDR3 is TGCAGTGCTAGAGATACGCGGGAGCAGTACTTC. This sequence encodes CSARDTREQYF.

The chain links TRBV4-1 to TRBJ2-3; D is unclear. This CDR3 is built from 14 residues. V lost 0 bases and J lost 6, with 10 bases in between. Per germline, CDR1 MGHRA and CDR2 YSYEKL. The CDR3 coding sequence is TGCGCCAGCAGCCAAGAAAGGATTCGGGATACGCAGTATTTT. As protein: CASSQERIRDTQYF.

The CDR3 spells CSATVGTRKFF. The DNA for the CDR3 is TGCAGTGCCACCGTGGGGACTAGGAAGTTCTTC. The V and J genes are TRBV20-1 and TRBJ2-1, with 8 nucleotides matching TRBD2. Germline V lookup: CDR1 DFQATT, CDR2 SNEGSKA (reference sequence). CDR3 length: 11 amino acids. J lost 14 bases, V lost 6 bases, and 9 bases had no gene match.

The rearrangement joins TRBV7-2 to TRBJ2-2, with no clear D. Germline CDR1 is SGHTA and CDR2 is FQGNSA. The CDR3 loop spans 15 amino acids. V dropped 2 bases and J dropped 5 bases, with 12 bases sitting between them. The DNA of the CDR3 is TGTGCCAGCAGCTTAATTAACCTCGGGACCGGGGAGCTGTTTTTT. It yields the protein CASSLINLGTGELFF.

The genes are TRBV4-2 and TRBJ2-3, with unresolved D. The length of the CDR3 is 14 residues. Trimming pared 4 bases from V and 3 bases from J, leaving 11 bases between. CDR1 is LGHNA and CDR2 is YNFKEQ in the germline V gene. This CDR3 reads CASSLKSGTDTQYF. As DNA, the CDR3 is TGTGCCAGCAGCCTTAAGAGTGGGACAGATACGCAGTATTTT.

V and J are TRBV19 and TRBJ1-3, with D possibly matching TRBD1 (6 bases). Trimming took off 7 bases at V and 2 bases at J, with 12 bases between the two ends. Germline loops: CDR1 LNHDA, CDR2 SQIVND (reference sequence). CDR3 length equals 14 residues. CDR3 in amino acids: CASTKTGTGNTIYF. Written as DNA, the CDR3 is TGTGCCAGTACAAAAACAGGGACTGGAAACACCATATATTTT.

This sequence joins TRBV5-1 and TRBJ2-2; D possibly corresponds to TRBD2 (7 bases). Germline V gene data show CDR1 as SGHRS and CDR2 as YFSETQ. Trimming shortened V by 5 bases and J by 6 bases, and 20 bases separated the two germline ends. The CDR3 loop spans 16 amino acids. CDR3 residues: CASRPRGGALAGELFF. The CDR3 DNA reads as TGCGCCAGCAGACCCCGAGGGGGGGCGCTTGCCGGGGAGCTGTTTTTT.

The rearrangement links TRBV28 to TRBJ2-7; D may be TRBD1 or TRBD2 (5 bases each). From germline, CDR1 is MDHEN and CDR2 SYDVKM. The CDR3 is made up of 16 amino acids. Trimming took 4 bases from V and 1 from J, leaving 17 bases between them. In DNA, the CDR3 is TGTGCCAGCAGTTGGAAGTCCGGGACCCTTTCCTACGAGCAGTACTTC. This sequence encodes CASSWKSGTLSYEQYF.

The V and J genes are TRBV27 and TRBJ1-5; D remains ambiguous. From germline, CDR1 is MNHEY and CDR2 SMNVEV (reference sequence). The CDR3 consists of 15 residues. The ends were cut back, 0 bases at V and 1 base at J, with 7 bases in the middle. In DNA, the CDR3 is TGTGCCAGCAGTTTATCGCCACTGAGCAATCAGCCCCAGCATTTT. Translating it yields CASSLSPLSNQPQHF.

The gene calls are TRBV6-4 and TRBJ1-2; the D gene is possibly TRBD1 (5 bases). This CDR3 comprises 15 residues. Trimming removed 1 base at V and 0 bases at J, with 9 bases between. Per germline, CDR1 MRHNA and CDR2 SNTAGT. CDR3 in DNA: TGTGCCAGCAGTGACTGGGGGTCGCCTAACTATGGCTACACCTTC. Amino acid sequence: CASSDWGSPNYGYTF.

V gene TRBV19 combines with J gene TRBJ2-3; TRBD1 is a possible D gene (5 bases). The length of the CDR3 is 14 residues. Trimming left V 5 bases short and J 5 bases short, with 14 bases between. The germline V gene has CDR1 LNHDA and CDR2 SQIVND (reference sequence). CDR3: CASSFTGLGDTQYF. The DNA for the CDR3 is TGTGCCAGTAGTTTCACAGGTCTGGGAGATACGCAGTATTTT.

This chain joins TRBV5-6 and TRBJ2-6, with 7 bases matching TRBD1. This CDR3 is built from 17 residues. CDR1 and CDR2 from the germline V gene are SGHDT and YYEEEE. J lost 4 bases, V lost 4 bases, and 11 bases had no gene match. The CDR3 loop is CASSHRQGIYGANVLTF. The CDR3, as DNA: TGTGCCAGCAGCCATAGACAGGGAATTTACGGGGCCAACGTCCTGACTTTC.

This chain links TRBV13 with TRBJ2-5; TRBD2 agrees at 7 bases. The last part of the DNA fits TRBJ2-7 better; the J call may be wrong. The CDR3 loop spans 15 amino acids. Germline V gives CDR1 PRHDT, CDR2 FYEKMQ (reference sequence). The CDR3 nucleotides are TGTGCCAGCAGCCCCGGCCTAGCGGAGCGCTACGAGCAGTACTTC. It yields the protein CASSPGLAERYEQYF.

The chain has TRBV4-3 and TRBJ1-2; D not resolved. Germline CDR1 reads LGHNA; CDR2 reads YSLEER. The CDR3 consists of 13 residues. Trimming cost V 0 bases and J 5 bases, with 7 bases left between them. The CDR3, as DNA: TGCGCCAGCAGCCAAGATGGACCTTATGGCTACACCTTC. Its protein product is CASSQDGPYGYTF.